This T cell receptor beta chain is from a study of shared clonotypes between healthy human individuals. Regarding the study as a whole: Clonotype sharing among donors, it was expected, would be affected by sequencing depth.

Sorted-subset replicate PCRs used roughly 220 ng DNA, approximately 33,000 T cell genomes. Per the study methods: With immunoSEQ giving junction-only sequences and no quality scores, filtering differed. TCRdb's table, derived via immunoSEQ multiplex PCR, lists solely in-frame clones and lacks some. V, J and clone size derive from that table, while D and trimming were established from the DNA sequence. Here the sample spans 2.3 million or so clones, approximately 93% being singletons. Germline V gene data show CDR1 as SGHAT and CDR2 as FQNNGV. V lost 0 bases to trimming and J lost 4 bases, with 15 bases between them. The CDR3 totals 16 residues. As regards this clone: What it binds is not known.

The chain couples TRBV11-2 to TRBJ2-5, with no clear D. Sequencing was carried out using naive CD4+ T cells from PBMCs. The subset: CD45RA+ positively selected. This TCR was recovered from a man between 18 and 35 years old in good health. Some clones in this sample may be carry-over from other donors' samples. The CDR3 bases are TGTGCCAGCAGCTTAGATCTCGTAGGATCCGGAGAGACCCAGTACTTC. This sequence encodes CASSLDLVGSGETQYF. The whole variable domain, remainder taken from reference TRBV11-2 and TRBJ2-5, is EAGVAQSPRYKIIEKRQSVAFWCNPISGHATLYWYQQILGQGPKLLIQFQNNGVVDDSQLPKDRFSAERLKGVDSTLKIQPAKLEDSAVYLCASSLDLVGSGETQYFGPGTRLLVL.